This T cell receptor beta chain was retrieved from a study of T-cell memory formation after mild COVID-19. Study-wide background: TCR clusters showed largely donor specificity.

Constant-segment primers served in 5'RACE that generated TCR alpha and TCR beta cDNA libraries bearing sample barcodes and UMIs. TCRdb re-called the 5' RACE reads with MiXCR, one entry per CDR3 protein. Found here are 550,000 to 700,000 distinct CDR3 sequences, roughly 18% of them singletons; the top ten hold around 11%. Details on this clonotype: Antigen: not known.

Study observations and caveats: Some responding clones appeared in pre-infection memory, suggesting cross-reactive memory joined. Contracting clones from day 15 to 85 showed balanced CD4/CD8; later expanders favored CD4+.

CDR1 and CDR2 (germline): SEHNR, FQNEAQ (reference sequence). The CDR3 length is 15 residues. V lost 5 bases, J lost 2 bases, and 7 bases stayed unmatched. The rearrangement joins TRBV7-9 to TRBJ2-7; TRBD1 matches at 9 bases. This clonotype was sampled from an adult woman who had mild COVID-19 (a few samples of this study predate the infection). Cell type and time point are not known. Sequenced material: PBMCs or a T cell subset sorted from them (not recorded which). The chain's CDR3 is CASSNGQGHPYEQYF. CDR3 sequence (DNA): TGTGCCAGCAGCAATGGACAGGGGCACCCCTACGAGCAGTACTTC.